Below are 17 T cell receptor beta chains sequenced from a single sample in a study of blood T cells in healthy people across ages. Using a J-beta primer mix together with a sample-barcoded 5' primer, a second PCR was run for roughly 6 to 12 cycles. TCRdb re-called the 5' RACE reads with MiXCR, one entry per CDR3 protein. This table has 540,000 or so distinct CDR3 sequences, roughly 43% appearing once. Sequencing was done on a sample of blood. These TCRs come from a man older than 75 in good health.

V and J are TRBV9 and TRBJ2-5; 9 positions match TRBD2. V was pared by 3 bases and J by 5 bases, with 5 bases of the junction left unmatched. This CDR3 has 14 amino acids. In germline, CDR1 is SGDLS, CDR2 YYNGEE. CDR3 amino acids: CASSAGTSMETQYF. Here the CDR3 DNA reads TGTGCCAGCAGCGCGGGGACTAGCATGGAGACCCAGTACTTC.

The V call is TRBV29-1, the J call TRBJ2-1; 7 bases are a match to TRBD2. Germline V gene sequence: CDR1 SQVTM, CDR2 ANQGSEA. V lost 7 bases, J lost 5 bases, and 11 bases stayed unmatched. The CDR3 is 14 residues long. The CDR3 DNA reads TGCAGCGCACGAGGGAGGGAGAAGAACAATGAGCAGTTCTTC. This gives the protein CSARGREKNNEQFF.

Many counts were recorded for this clonotype. This chain's CDR3 is CASSFPKTGINQPQHF. The CDR3 DNA is TGTGCCAGCAGTTTCCCCAAGACAGGGATTAATCAGCCCCAGCATTTT. The rearrangement links TRBV6-6 to TRBJ1-5, with 7 bases that match TRBD1. Germline V gene lookup returns CDR1 MNHNY and CDR2 SVGAGI (reference sequence). The CDR3 totals 16 residues. With V trimmed by 4 bases and J by 4 bases, 10 bases remained unmatched.

V usage is TRBV20-1 and J usage is TRBJ2-1, with no clear D. Germline V gives CDR1 DFQATT, CDR2 SNEGSKA (reference sequence). V lost 6 bases to trimming and J lost 5 bases, with 5 bases between them. This CDR3 comprises 10 residues. For the CDR3, the DNA is TGCAGTGCAAGCGACAATGAGCAGTTCTTC. Residues: CSASDNEQFF.

This clonotype was detected a few times. V usage is TRBV7-2 and J usage is TRBJ1-2, with D perhaps matching TRBD1 (6 bases). Trimming stripped 0 bases from V and 3 bases from J, with 14 bases between. CDR1 SGHTA and CDR2 FQGNSA come from the germline V gene. The CDR3 is 16 residues long. CDR3 loop: CASSLAPGGGYYGYTF. Here the CDR3 DNA reads TGTGCCAGCAGCTTAGCGCCCGGCGGGGGCTACTATGGCTACACCTTC.

In this sample, this clonotype turned up many times. The J gene is TRBJ2-7, the V gene TRBV6-6; D not resolved. CDR3 size: 13 residues. V was clipped by 7 bases and J by 3 bases, with 13 bases between them. Germline V gene data show CDR1 as MNHNY and CDR2 as SVGAGI (reference sequence). CDR3 in amino acids: CASTGGGRYEQYF. The CDR3 coding sequence is TGTGCCAGCACAGGCGGCGGTCGCTACGAGCAGTACTTC.

This clonotype was recorded a few times. The chain recombines TRBV6-6 with TRBJ2-1, with 9 bases that match TRBD1. J was trimmed by 8 bases and V by 2 bases; bases with no gene match: 7. The CDR3 is 15 residues long. Germline CDR1 MNHNY, CDR2 SVGAGI (reference sequence). The CDR3 nucleotides are TGTGCCAGCAGTTACGCGACAGGGGGTAACGATGAGCAGTTCTTC. Translation gives CASSYATGGNDEQFF.

The J gene is TRBJ2-5, the V gene TRBV21-1; TRBD2 is the table's D call and was not checked against the DNA. The end of the DNA aligns better with TRBJ2-7, so the J call may be wrong. TRBV21-1 is an annotated pseudogene. The CDR3 consists of 16 residues. The CDR3 spells CASIPKKLPPPYEQYF. CDR3 nucleotides: TGTGCCAGCATCCCTAAGAAGCTGCCCCCCCCCTACGAGCAGTACTTC.

As regards this clonotype: A junction end diverges from the germline sequence, so it may reflect a read error. J is TRBJ1-3 and V is TRBV6-5; the match to TRBD1 covers 8 bases. Germline V gene sequence: CDR1 MNHEY, CDR2 SVGAGI. There are 17 residues in the CDR3. The CDR3 is CASSYLTGTGSGNTVYF. CDR3 DNA sequence: TGTGCCAGCAGTTACTTGACCGGGACAGGCTCTGGAAACACCGTATATTTT.

As regards this clonotype: A read error may produce the germline difference seen at one junction end. The CDR3 reads CASSLDQETRYF. The CDR3, as DNA: TGTGCCAGCAGCCTAGACCAAGAGACCCGGTACTTC. The chain joins TRBV12-3 or TRBV12-4 to TRBJ2-5, with D uncertain. CDR3 length: 12 amino acids.

The chain recombines TRBV20-1 with TRBJ2-4; possibly TRBD2 for D (6 bases). V was pared by 1 base and J by 7 bases, with 11 bases between. Germline V gene sequence: CDR1 DFQATT, CDR2 SNEGSKA (reference sequence). This CDR3 is 13 amino acids long. The CDR3 DNA follows: TGCAGTGCTAGAGCCGCAGGGAGGAACATTCAGTACTTC. This codes for CSARAAGRNIQYF.

Ten or more counts support this clonotype. This chain connects TRBV6-6 to TRBJ1-5; the D is unclear. CDR3 length: 14 amino acids. V lost 4 bases to trimming and J lost 4 bases, with 11 bases between them. Germline lookup yields CDR1 MNHNY and CDR2 SVGAGI (reference sequence). The CDR3 DNA reads as TGTGCCAGCAGTTTTGGGCAGACAAATCAGCCCCAGCATTTT. It translates to CASSFGQTNQPQHF.

CDR3 in DNA: TGCGCCAGCAGCTTGGTGGAGGGTGCAGATACGCAGTATTTT. Translating gives CASSLVEGADTQYF. The chain joins TRBV5-1 to TRBJ2-3, with D perhaps matching TRBD2 (6 bases). The germline V gene encodes CDR1 SGHRS and CDR2 YFSETQ. This CDR3 comprises 14 residues. The V end lost 0 bases, the J end lost 4 bases, and 9 bases lay between the germline ends.

The chain combines TRBV5-6 with TRBJ2-1; TRBD1 matches 9 bases. This CDR3 has 16 amino acids. V was pared by 0 bases and J by 8 bases, with 9 bases of the junction left unmatched. Germline V lookup: CDR1 SGHDT, CDR2 YYEEEE. The CDR3 loop is CASSLGGTGIRYEQFF. CDR3 DNA: TGTGCCAGCAGCTTGGGGGGGACAGGGATTCGGTATGAGCAGTTCTTC.

This clonotype was observed a few times. The chain is built from TRBV29-1 and TRBJ1-1; no firm D call. The germline V and J ends were trimmed by 5 bases and 1 base, with 11 bases remaining between them. The germline V gene has CDR1 SQVTM and CDR2 ANQGSEA. The CDR3 extends over 13 amino acids. The CDR3 DNA reads TGCAGCGTTCCGTCCGAAGGGAACACTGAAGCTTTCTTT. Residues: CSVPSEGNTEAFF.

On this clonotype itself: A single base separates this from a much larger clone, so it may be a read error. The chain is built from TRBV6-5 and TRBJ2-4, with D perhaps being TRBD1 or TRBD2 (5 bases each). This CDR3 region has 14 residues. With 2 bases removed from V and 13 bases from J, the gap between germline ends came to 18 bases. CDR1 and CDR2 (germline): MNHEY, SVGAGI. The CDR3 DNA follows: TGTGCCAGCAGTTACGGGGACGGGGATTGGGAGCAGTACTTC. This codes for CASSYGDGDWEQYF.

This sequence joins TRBV7-2 and TRBJ2-3, with D possibly TRBD2 on 5 matching bases. CDR1 SGHTA and CDR2 FQGNSA come from the germline V gene. This CDR3 is built from 14 residues. The ends were cut back, 5 bases at V and 4 bases at J, with 13 bases in the middle. For the CDR3, the DNA is TGTGCCAGCAGCGAAACCAGTAGCGCAGATACGCAGTATTTT. Amino acids: CASSETSSADTQYF. Supplemented by reference TRBV7-2 and TRBJ2-3, the full variable domain reads GAGVSQSPSNKVTEKGKDVELRCDPISGHTALYWYRQSLGQGLEFLIYFQGNSAPDKSGLPSDRFSAERTGGSVSTLTIQRTQQEDSAVYLCASSETSSADTQYFGPGTRLTVL.